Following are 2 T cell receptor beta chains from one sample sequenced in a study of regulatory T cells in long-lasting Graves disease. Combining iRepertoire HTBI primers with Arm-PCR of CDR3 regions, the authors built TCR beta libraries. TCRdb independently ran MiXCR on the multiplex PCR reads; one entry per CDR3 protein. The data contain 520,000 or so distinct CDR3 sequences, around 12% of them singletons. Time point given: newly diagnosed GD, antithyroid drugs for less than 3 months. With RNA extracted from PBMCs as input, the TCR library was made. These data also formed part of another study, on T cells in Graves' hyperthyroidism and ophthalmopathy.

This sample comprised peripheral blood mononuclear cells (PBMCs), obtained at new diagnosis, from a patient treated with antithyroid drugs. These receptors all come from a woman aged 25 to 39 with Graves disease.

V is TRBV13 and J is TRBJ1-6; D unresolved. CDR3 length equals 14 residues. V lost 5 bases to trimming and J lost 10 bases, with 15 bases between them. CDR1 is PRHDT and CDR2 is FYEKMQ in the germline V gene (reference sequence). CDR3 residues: CASSLAMARSPLHF. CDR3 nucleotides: TGTGCCAGCAGCCTCGCCATGGCTCGGTCACCCCTCCACTTT.

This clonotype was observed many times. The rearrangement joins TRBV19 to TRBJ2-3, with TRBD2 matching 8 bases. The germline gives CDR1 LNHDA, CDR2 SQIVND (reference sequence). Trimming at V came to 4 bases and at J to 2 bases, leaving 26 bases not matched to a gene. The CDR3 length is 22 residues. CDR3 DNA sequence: TGTGCCAGTAGTACCCCCTTCAAGGACGGACTCCTTAGAGCGGGGGACACAGATACGCAGTATTTT. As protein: CASSTPFKDGLLRAGDTDTQYF.